What follows describes a single TCR beta chain. This sample was included in a study of technical replicates of blood from a handful of donors. Using immunoSEQ multiplex PCR, the repertoire was profiled, and TCRdb retains in-frame clones only, with some absent. The table shows approximately 99,000 clones, with roughly 96% occurring only once. The CDR3 extends over 13 amino acids. V lost 5 bases, J lost 5 bases, and 3 bases stayed unmatched. In germline, CDR1 is MNHNY, CDR2 SVGAGI (reference sequence). This clonotype was sampled from a human donor in good health. The V gene is TRBV6-6, the J gene TRBJ2-1, with 7 bases matching TRBD1. The sequenced sample was T cells isolated from PBMCs. The DNA for the CDR3 is TGTGCCAGCAGTAAACAGGGGAACAATGAGCAGTTCTTC. It translates to CASSKQGNNEQFF.